This section outlines one TCR beta chain sequence together with its context. As yet, its antigen is unknown. This record comes from a study of tumor-infiltrating lymphocytes in primary liver carcinoma. Study summary: Surgery removed the patients' primary liver carcinoma. Stage T1-T3 N0M0 and a size of 4.2 to 10 cm characterized the tumors.

Trimming cost V 1 base and J 0 bases, with 10 bases left between them. CDR3 length equals 16 residues. CDR1 SGHVS and CDR2 FQNEAQ come from the germline V gene. Germline DNA was also extracted, while the blood RNA originated from unsorted whole blood. The study, taken as a whole, reports: Bulk samples went unsorted, so CD4+ and CD8+ repertoires were not compared.

The researchers produced TCR beta cDNA from approximately 540 ng total RNA with a constant-region primer. Nested multiplex PCR, run for three rounds with slightly modified ARM-PCR, yielded TCR beta libraries. The study ran its first two PCR rounds for approximately 11 cycles each, using TRBV1-TRBV30 forward primers and a C-beta reverse primer. MiXCR, run by TCRdb on the multiplex PCR reads, gives a single entry per CDR3 protein. Among more than 150,000 distinct CDR3 sequences listed, about 60% were seen once. Material: peripheral blood. The chain recombines TRBV7-8 with TRBJ1-5; D not certain. This clonotype was sampled from a man aged 40-50 years with primary liver carcinoma and hepatitis B virus infection. For the CDR3, the DNA is TGTGCCAGCAGCTTAGGGACCGTTCATAGCAATCAGCCCCAGCATTTT. It specifies CASSLGTVHSNQPQHF.